The clone carrying this TCR beta chain was detected ten times or more. Its matching antigen is unknown. This entry comes from a study of response to subunit inactivated influenza vaccine. Using its own MiXCR run on the RT-PCR reads, TCRdb lists one record per CDR3 protein. The sample lists hundreds of thousands of distinct CDR3 sequences, more than 15% occurring once. V was shortened by 1 base and J by 1 base, with 7 bases between the two germline ends. This CDR3 has 14 residues. Findings of the study overall: The study's authors posited that every seasonal influenza vaccination enlists few new T cells.

The receptor's source is a middle-aged man who received an inactivated influenza vaccine. J is TRBJ1-1 and V is TRBV12-3 or TRBV12-4; a weak D match, TRBD1 (5 bases). The specimen was PBMCs from blood, collected 11 to 12 days after vaccination. CDR3 protein: CASSLGQRNTEAFF. The CDR3, as DNA: TGTGCCAGCAGTTTAGGACAGAGGAACACTGAAGCTTTCTTT.